This T cell receptor (beta chain) emerged from a study of blood T cell repertoires in COVID-19. Study-wide background: Italy, Spain and the United States were the sources of the convalescent and acute COVID-19 samples.

V lost 5 bases to trimming and J lost 3 bases, with 15 bases between them. The CDR3 is 15 amino acids. CDR1 and CDR2 (germline): SGHRS, YFSETQ. Original handling: Nucleated cell number was recorded as an estimate derived from reference gene primer amplification. TCRdb's table, derived via immunoSEQ multiplex PCR, lists solely in-frame clones and lacks some. V, J and clone size are taken as reported in that table, and D and trimming were inferred from the DNA itself. Here the sample spans 100,000 to 140,000 clones, roughly 83% being singletons. V is TRBV5-1 and J is TRBJ1-5; D might be TRBD1 (6 bases). The TCR sequence derives from a human donor in a cohort sampled during active COVID-19. The sample comprised peripheral blood. The CDR3 reads CASSEGGLNNQPQHF. In DNA, the CDR3 is TGCGCCAGCAGTGAAGGGGGTTTGAACAATCAGCCCCAGCATTTT.